The source of this T cell receptor (beta chain) is a study of T cell responses to AZD1222 COVID-19 vaccine. General study points: Among vaccine-associated CD4 TCRs, coverage spanned spike, with dominance at 160-218 and 743-854. White British people made up most donors, females outnumbered males, and clonal diversity was possibly underestimated.

Germline V gene sequence: CDR1 MNHEY, CDR2 SVGAGI. The V segment lost 7 bases and the J segment 2 bases; nucleotides outside the gene matches: 8. The CDR3 sequence is 15 residues long. Assay used: immunoSEQ multiplex PCR; TCRdb lists only in-frame clones, some missing. The sample consists of about 130,000 clones, approximately 95% of them appearing once. As regards this clone: Its target is unknown.

The TCR originated in an adult who received the AZD1222 COVID-19 vaccine. The sequencing used peripheral blood, collected 28 days after the second AZD1222 dose. V is TRBV6-5 and J is TRBJ1-1; 9 nucleotides line up with TRBD1. As DNA, the CDR3 is TGTGCCAGCACCAAAAGGGACAGGGTAAACACTGAAGCTTTCTTT. Protein: CASTKRDRVNTEAFF.